This TCR beta chain was retrieved from a study of CD8+ T cells in alopecia areata. Study information: Treatment comprised oral tofacitinib, 5 to 10 mg twice daily, in treated patients.

Study results and caveats: Many expanded lesional clones stayed in scalp and blood while on tofacitinib.

Extracted RNA was reverse transcribed into cDNA, the sequencing template. Sequencing was performed with immunoSEQ multiplex PCR; in TCRdb, only in-frame clones are kept and a portion is missing. This table holds a few hundred thousand clones, roughly two fifths found once. Described treatment: oral pan-JAK inhibitor, 5-10 mg twice daily. Regarding this clone: Its antigen is not known.

CDR1 and CDR2 (germline): SGHRS, YFSETQ. The V end lost 0 bases, the J end lost 3 bases, and 8 bases lay between the germline ends. The CDR3 is 14 residues long. The clonotype originates from a human donor with alopecia areata. The genes are TRBV5-1 and TRBJ2-3; D is possibly TRBD1 (5 bases). The sequenced sample was CD4+ T cells sorted from blood, obtained at approximately week 30, from a patient treated with tofacitinib. CDR3 region: CASSLGQQTDTQYF. For the CDR3, the DNA is TGCGCCAGCAGCTTGGGACAGCAAACAGATACGCAGTATTTT.